This record covers a single T cell receptor (beta chain). This clonotype was seen repeatedly, ten times or more. This receptor's antigen is unknown. Qualities for individual bases were not recorded, and no much larger clone is one base off. The sample's treatment or condition label, decoded: allogeneic hematopoietic cell transplantation with graft depleted of TCRalphabeta T cells and CD19 B cells. The transplant recipients were children given TCRalphabeta/CD19-depleted allogeneic hematopoietic cell grafts. Taken from cysteine to phenylalanine, the CDR3 has 14 residues. The retained sequence is limited to the CDR3, 42 bases, with the frame set at the first base. The germline V gene encodes CDR1 LNHNV and CDR2 YYDKDF (reference sequence). At the junction V is shortened by 4 bases and J by 6 bases, with 14 bases in between. The data derive from a study of T-cell reconstitution after alpha-beta-depleted transplantation in children (dated by TCRdb to 2016 to 2017). Study-level background: Using TCR repertoire profiling, the study followed T-cell immune reconstitution in a quantitative way in children after TCRalphabeta/CD19-depleted allogeneic hematopoietic cell transplantation.

What the work shows at the level of the full study, not this receptor alone: The apparently early recovery of alphabetaT-cell counts about two months after transplant reportedly depended on only several hundred rapidly expanded clones that came from non-depleted graft cells. The frequencies of hyperexpanded clones fell over the following months, and after one year, T-cell counts and TCRbeta diversity were mostly attributed to newly produced T cells. The high TCRbeta diversity at day 60 in some patients was ascribed to recipient T cells and intrathymic progenitors that had survived conditioning.

Library method: PCR. For sequencing, an Illumina HiSeq 2500 was employed. TCR libraries were prepared with molecular barcoding, using unique molecular identifiers to normalize TCRbeta repertoire quantification. TCRdb ran its own pipeline on the public reads, namely fastp trimming at Q25 and MiXCR clone calling, and kept in-frame beta chains. Identical CDR3 proteins give one entry, which carries the most common genes and DNA. The sample data list fewer than 1 million distinct CDR3 sequences, and under 20% of these were observed just once. The top ten hold roughly 5% of the sample. The sample here was PBMCs, mostly from graft donor cells, taken 360 days after TCRalphabeta/CD19-depleted stem cell transplant. The sequence joins TRBV15 to TRBJ2-3, with the D assignment possibly TRBD1 or TRBD2, given 5 matching bases for each. The source of this sequence is a male patient aged 5 to 17 who had a stem cell transplant for acute lymphoblastic leukemia, so the T cells may come from the graft donor. At the DNA level, the sequence is TGTGCCACCAGCACAGGGACCGGCGGGGATACGCAGTATTTT. It encodes CATSTGTGGDTQYF.